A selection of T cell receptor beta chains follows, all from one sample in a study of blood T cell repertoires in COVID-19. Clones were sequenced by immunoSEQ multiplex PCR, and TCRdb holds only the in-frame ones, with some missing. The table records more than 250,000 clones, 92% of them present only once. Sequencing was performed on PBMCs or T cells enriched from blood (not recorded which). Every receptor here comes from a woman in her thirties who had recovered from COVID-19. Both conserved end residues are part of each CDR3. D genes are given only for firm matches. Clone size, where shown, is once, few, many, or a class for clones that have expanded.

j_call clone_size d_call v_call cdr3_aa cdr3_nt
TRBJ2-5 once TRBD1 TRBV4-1 CASSQDRGTGGRLTQETQYF TGCGCCAGCAGCCAAGATAGGGGGACAGGGGGCCGTTTGACCCAAGAGACCCAGTACTTC
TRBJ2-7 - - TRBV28 CASTQRGYEQYF TGTGCCAGCACCCAAAGGGGCTACGAGCAGTACTTC
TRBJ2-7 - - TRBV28 CASSGTWDTSSYEQYF TGTGCCAGCAGTGGTACTTGGGACACCTCTTCGTACGAGCAGTACTTC
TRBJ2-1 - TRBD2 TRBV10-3 CAISAPGGLSYNEQFF TGTGCCATCAGTGCTCCGGGGGGTCTTTCCTACAATGAGCAGTTCTTC
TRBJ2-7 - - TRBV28 CASSPPPSSTYEQYF TGTGCCAGCAGCCCTCCTCCTAGCTCAACCTACGAGCAGTACTTC
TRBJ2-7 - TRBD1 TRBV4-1 CASSRDRGYEQYF TGCGCCAGCAGCAGGGACAGGGGCTACGAGCAGTACTTC
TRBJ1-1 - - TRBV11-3 CASSMTRVTEAFF TGTGCCAGCAGCATGACCAGGGTCACTGAAGCTTTCTTT
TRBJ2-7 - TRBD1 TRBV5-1 CASSLRDRDEQYF TGCGCCAGCAGCCTCCGGGACAGGGACGAGCAGTACTTC
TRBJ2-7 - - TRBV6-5 CASSPQGIRPYEQYF TGTGCCAGCAGCCCACAGGGAATCAGGCCCTACGAGCAGTACTTC
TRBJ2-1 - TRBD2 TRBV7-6 CASSPRLAGDDEQFF TGTGCCAGCAGCCCCCGACTAGCGGGGGATGATGAGCAGTTCTTC
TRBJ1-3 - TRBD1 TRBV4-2 CASSPPGQGAGNTIYF TGTGCCAGCAGCCCCCCCGGACAGGGGGCTGGGAACACCATATATTTT
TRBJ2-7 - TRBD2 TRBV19 CASSPGWGGAYEQYF TGTGCCAGTAGTCCCGGCTGGGGGGGGGCCTACGAGCAGTACTTC
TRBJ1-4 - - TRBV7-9 CASSVRLATNEKLFF TGTGCCAGCAGCGTAAGACTTGCAACTAATGAAAAACTGTTTTTT
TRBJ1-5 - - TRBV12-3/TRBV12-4 CASSARGNQPQHF TGTGCCAGCAGCGCTAGGGGGAATCAGCCCCAGCATTTT
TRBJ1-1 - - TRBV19 CATRGETEAFF TGTGCCACTCGGGGAGAGACTGAAGCTTTCTTT
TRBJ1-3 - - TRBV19 CASTLGGAGNTIYF TGTGCCAGTACCCTGGGAGGGGCTGGAAACACCATATATTTT
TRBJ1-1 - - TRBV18 CASSPTGLRPGTEAFF TGTGCCAGCTCACCAACTGGATTGCGCCCGGGCACTGAAGCTTTCTTT
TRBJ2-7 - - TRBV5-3 CARSCPAHYYEQYF TGTGCCAGAAGCTGTCCGGCCCACTACTACGAGCAGTACTTC
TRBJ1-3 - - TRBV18 CASSENRDRNTIYF TGTGCCAGCTCAGAAAACAGAGACCGAAACACCATATATTTT
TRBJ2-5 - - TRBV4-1 CASSQTTDKETQYF TGCGCCAGCAGCCAAACAACAGACAAAGAGACCCAGTACTTC
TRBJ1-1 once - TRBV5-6 CASSFTGTEAFF TGTGCCAGCAGCTTTACTGGCACTGAAGCTTTCTTT
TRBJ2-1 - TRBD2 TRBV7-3 CASSDGLAAYNEQFF TGTGCCAGCAGCGATGGACTAGCGGCTTACAATGAGCAGTTCTTC